What follows are 19 T cell receptor beta chains derived from one specimen sequenced in a study of shared clonotypes between healthy human individuals. This table comes from immunoSEQ multiplex PCR, and its TCRdb copy is limited to in-frame clones, with some not included. The profile shows more than 2,000,000 clones, more than 90% of them singletons. Sequenced: naive CD4+ T cells sorted from blood. Noted subset: CD45RA+ positively selected. The source is a man younger than 30 in good health.

The rearrangement joins TRBV25-1 to TRBJ1-3; 9 bases are shared with TRBD1. Germline V gene data show CDR1 as MGHDK and CDR2 as SYGVNS. The CDR3 contains 15 residues. The ends lost 8 bases at V and 2 bases at J; junction bases unmatched: 7. CDR3: CASGRTGGPGNTIYF. CDR3 DNA: TGTGCCAGCGGGCGAACAGGGGGCCCTGGAAACACCATATATTTT.

The chain uses TRBV30 and TRBJ1-2, with 8 bases lining up with TRBD1. With V trimmed by 0 bases and J by 9 bases, 6 bases remained unmatched. CDR1 GTSNPN and CDR2 SVGIG come from the germline V gene (reference sequence). The CDR3 is made up of 13 amino acids. The DNA for the CDR3 is TGTGCCTGGAGTGTACCATCAGGGGGCCGCTACACCTTC. It codes for CAWSVPSGGRYTF.

The J gene is TRBJ1-1, the V gene TRBV9; D remains unclear. V gave up 0 bases and J gave up 0 bases, with 9 bases separating them. Germline V gene lookup returns CDR1 SGDLS and CDR2 YYNGEE. This CDR3 contains 15 residues. The chain's CDR3 is CASSVGGGVNTEAFF. CDR3 coding DNA: TGTGCCAGCAGCGTAGGCGGCGGGGTGAACACTGAAGCTTTCTTT.

This rearrangement joins TRBV2 to TRBJ2-2; the D is unclear. The CDR3 loop spans 14 amino acids. In germline, CDR1 is SNHLY, CDR2 FYNNEI. V lost 7 bases and J 0 bases, leaving 9 bases between the germline ends. The CDR3 is CASIGSSNTGELFF. CDR3 DNA sequence: TGTGCCAGCATCGGCAGTTCGAACACCGGGGAGCTGTTTTTT. Full variable domain (missing parts from reference TRBV2 and TRBJ2-2): EPEVTQTPSHQVTQMGQEVILRCVPISNHLYFYWYRQILGQKVEFLVSFYNNEISEKSEIFDDQFSVERPDGSNFTLKIRSTKLEDSAMYFCASIGSSNTGELFFGEGSRLTVL.

The chain joins TRBV10-3 to TRBJ2-1; 8 positions match TRBD1. The germline V gene has CDR1 ENHRY and CDR2 SYGVKD. This CDR3 is built from 13 residues. Trimming took 8 bases from V and 5 from J; bases not matched to a gene: 5. CDR3 sequence reads: CAIQGAPHNEQFF. CDR3 sequence (DNA): TGTGCCATCCAGGGGGCCCCTCACAATGAGCAGTTCTTC.

This sequence joins TRBV6-1 and TRBJ1-5; no firm D call. V was cut by 0 bases and J by 12 bases, with 9 bases left in between. The germline V gene encodes CDR1 MNHNS and CDR2 SASEGT. CDR3 length equals 12 residues. CDR3: CASSEAERSQHF. The CDR3 region has the DNA TGTGCCAGCAGTGAAGCGGAGAGGAGCCAGCATTTT.

The chain has TRBV5-1 and TRBJ2-3; no definite D call. V lost 5 bases and J 1 base, leaving 14 bases between the germline ends. Germline V lookup: CDR1 SGHRS, CDR2 YFSETQ. This CDR3 region has 15 residues. For the CDR3, the DNA is TGCGCCAGCAGAGACGGTCATGGTGGCACAGATACGCAGTATTTT. It codes for CASRDGHGGTDTQYF.

The chain combines TRBV6-6 with TRBJ2-2, with D unresolved. V lost 7 bases and J lost 5, with 11 bases in between. Germline V gene sequence: CDR1 MNHNY, CDR2 SVGAGI (reference sequence). This CDR3 spans 13 amino acids. The CDR3 DNA reads as TGTGCCAGCACCCGATTGGGGACCGGGGAGCTGTTTTTT. Its translation: CASTRLGTGELFF.

The V call is TRBV7-8, the J call TRBJ2-5, with 15 positions matching TRBD2. Trimming took 5 bases from V and 5 from J; bases not matched to a gene: 6. This CDR3 has 16 amino acids. CDR1 is SGHVS and CDR2 is FQNEAQ in the germline V gene. In nucleotides, the CDR3 is TGTGCCAGCAGCGTAGGGACTAGCGGGGGGTGGGAGACCCAGTACTTC. Encoded protein: CASSVGTSGGWETQYF.

The rearrangement uses TRBV6-1 and TRBJ2-1; a weak D match, TRBD2 (5 bases). V was cut by 8 bases and J by 6 bases, with 14 bases left in between. This CDR3 is 13 amino acids long. Germline loops: CDR1 MNHNS, CDR2 SASEGT. Here the CDR3 DNA reads TGTGCCAGCCGGGGTGGCTTCACCAATGAGCAGTTCTTC. Its protein is CASRGGFTNEQFF.

The chain joins TRBV7-2 to TRBJ2-5, with 10 bases identical to TRBD2. This CDR3 has 15 residues. V shed 3 bases and J 7 bases; nucleotides not matched to a gene: 8. Germline assignment: CDR1 SGHTA and CDR2 FQGNSA. As DNA, the CDR3 is TGTGCCAGCAGCTTCACTCTAGCGGGAGAGGGGACCCAGTACTTC. It codes for CASSFTLAGEGTQYF.

The J gene is TRBJ2-3, the V gene TRBV9, with 7 bases aligning to TRBD2. The CDR3 runs 14 residues. Germline lookup yields CDR1 SGDLS and CDR2 YYNGEE. The V segment lost 4 bases and the J segment 3 bases; nucleotides outside the gene matches: 5. The CDR3 region has the DNA TGTGCCAGCAGCCGGGAGGATTCAACAGATACGCAGTATTTT. Its protein is CASSREDSTDTQYF.

J is TRBJ2-2 and V is TRBV2, with TRBD2 as a possible D gene (6 bases). The CDR3 is 16 amino acids. Germline assignment: CDR1 SNHLY and CDR2 FYNNEI. V dropped 3 bases and J dropped 6 bases, with 17 bases sitting between them. Written as DNA, the CDR3 is TGTGCCAGCAGTGAGAGTCGAGCCGGAGGGGCCGGGGAGCTGTTTTTT. Translated: CASSESRAGGAGELFF.

The V and J genes are TRBV5-1 and TRBJ2-3; 11 bases match TRBD1. The germline gives CDR1 SGHRS, CDR2 YFSETQ. The ends lost 1 base at V and 5 bases at J; junction bases unmatched: 3. The CDR3 sequence is 15 residues long. In nucleotides, the CDR3 is TGCGCCAGCAGCTTGATAGGGACAGGGGGAGATACGCAGTATTTT. It encodes CASSLIGTGGDTQYF.

The V call is TRBV7-9, the J call TRBJ1-3; D ambiguous. The CDR3 runs to 17 residues. V was cut by 1 base and J by 6 bases, with 19 bases left in between. The germline gives CDR1 SEHNR, CDR2 FQNEAQ (reference sequence). The CDR3 reads CASSLDARANLLNTIYF. In DNA form, the CDR3 reads TGTGCCAGCAGCTTAGATGCTAGGGCGAATCTTCTAAACACCATATATTTT.

The rearrangement uses TRBV5-4 and TRBJ2-5; D uncertain. Trimming shortened V by 0 bases and J by 2 bases, and 8 bases separated the two germline ends. Germline V CDR1 and CDR2: SGHNT, YYREEE (reference sequence). The CDR3 is 14 residues long. The CDR3 is CASSLGSQQETQYF. In DNA, the CDR3 is TGTGCCAGCAGCTTGGGAAGTCAACAAGAGACCCAGTACTTC.

V gene TRBV14 combines with J gene TRBJ2-1; 9 positions match TRBD2. J lost 14 bases, V lost 1 base, and 9 bases had no gene match. Germline CDR1 is SGHDN and CDR2 is FVKESK. CDR3 length equals 14 residues. CDR3 DNA sequence: TGTGCCAGCAGCCAAGGATGGGCGGGGGGGCGGAAGTTCTTC. This encodes CASSQGWAGGRKFF.

V gene TRBV7-2 combines with J gene TRBJ1-6, with 8 positions matching TRBD1. The CDR3 runs 15 residues. Germline V gene data show CDR1 as SGHTA and CDR2 as FQGNSA. Trimming removed 7 bases from V and 11 bases from J; junction bases left unmatched: 13. The CDR3, as DNA: TGTGCCAGCATCCCAGCGGGGACAGGCCGCCCACCCCTCCACTTT. Protein sequence: CASIPAGTGRPPLHF.

V usage is TRBV4-1 and J usage is TRBJ2-7; 7 nucleotides align to TRBD1. The CDR3 covers 15 residues. V was clipped by 1 base and J by 3 bases; unmatched bases: 6. The germline V gene encodes CDR1 MGHRA and CDR2 YSYEKL. CDR3 in DNA: TGCGCCAGCAGCCAAGGACGGGACAGTTACTACGAGCAGTACTTC. Translation: CASSQGRDSYYEQYF.